This section outlines one T cell receptor beta chain sequence together with its context. This entry belongs to a study of PD-L1 blockade in urothelial cancer. Across the whole study: Blood yielded a median of around 150,000 T cells per sample.

This sample's time point: peripheral blood 6 weeks after treatment start. Pretreatment sampling and on-treatment sampling together yielded between 1 and 8 samples for each patient. Every PCR received spiked-in synthetic TCR analog templates. The repertoire was sequenced with immunoSEQ multiplex PCR; TCRdb's copy has only in-frame clones and lacks some. The table shows about 130,000 clones, with approximately 85% occurring only once. This CDR3 region has 13 residues. V gave up 2 bases and J gave up 8 bases, with 12 bases separating them. Germline V gene data show CDR1 as KGHSH and CDR2 as LQKENI. The clonotype comes from a man between 45 and 60 years old with urothelial cancer. V and J are TRBV18 and TRBJ1-2, with D perhaps TRBD1 (5 bases). Sequences were derived from PBMCs, sampled around atezolizumab (anti-PD-L1) treatment. This CDR3 is CASSPIASGGYTF. The CDR3, as DNA: TGTGCCAGCTCACCAATTGCGTCAGGGGGCTACACCTTC.